This T cell receptor beta chain was profiled in a study of molecular identifiers for immune sequencing clone quantification. Each CDR3 protein gets one entry after TCRdb re-called the PCR reads with MiXCR. The table has 550,000 to 750,000 distinct CDR3 sequences, just under 20% seen once; the top ten hold roughly 0.9%. V lost 5 bases, J lost 4 bases, and 23 bases lay in between. CDR3 length equals 17 residues. Germline CDR1 SGHTS, CDR2 YDEGEE. This clonotype was recorded many times. J is TRBJ2-3 and V is TRBV5-8; D not certain. The receptor comes from a human donor in good health. Some libraries in this study had Jurkat cell RNA spiked in. Specimen: naive CD8+ T cells from blood, with Jurkat cell RNA spiked in. The subset is: FACS-sorted CD8+CD4-CCR7+CD45RA+ naive T cells. The CDR3 DNA follows: TGTGCCAGCAGGAACCCCGTGTCTGGGTTTGACTCAGATACGCAGTATTTT. It specifies CASRNPVSGFDSDTQYF.